This record covers a single T cell receptor beta chain. The antigen remains unidentified. This specimen belongs to a study of CD8 T cells in ankylosing spondylitis. The study, taken as a whole, reports: Roughly 8 highly homologous variants formed a TCR beta motif that appeared characteristic of ankylosing spondylitis blood. Reportedly, disease-linked clones are significantly enriched in ankylosing spondylitis patients' matched synovial fluid.

TCRdb reprocessed the 5' RACE reads with MiXCR, giving one entry per CDR3 protein. The table lists around 280,000 distinct CDR3 sequences, 20% of them singletons, with less than 9.5% in the top ten. This CDR3 has 18 amino acids. Germline CDR1 reads SGHRS; CDR2 reads YFSETQ. V was clipped by 3 bases and J by 4 bases; unmatched bases: 15. This receptor was obtained from a male donor with ankylosing spondylitis or in good health (not recorded which). This rearrangement joins TRBV5-1 to TRBJ2-2; 7 bases fit TRBD1. The specimen was blood, either unsorted or a sorted T cell fraction (not recorded which). Here the CDR3 DNA reads TGCGCCAGCAGCTCGCCCGAGCCAGGGACAGTTTCCACCGGGGAGCTGTTTTTT. Its translation is CASSSPEPGTVSTGELFF.